Below are 25 T cell receptor beta chains sequenced from a single sample in a study of regulatory T cells in long-lasting Graves disease. Time point reported: newly diagnosed GD, antithyroid drugs for less than 3 months. PBMC-extracted RNA yielded the TCR library. Construction of the TCR beta libraries employed iRepertoire HTBI primers in conjunction with Arm-PCR of CDR3 regions. TCRdb fed the multiplex PCR reads into MiXCR, producing one record per CDR3 protein. This sample has about 470,000 distinct CDR3 sequences, with 14% to 15% found just once. These same records also appear under a second study, on T cells in Graves' hyperthyroidism and ophthalmopathy.

The sample was peripheral blood mononuclear cells (PBMCs), taken at new diagnosis, from a patient treated with antithyroid drugs. These receptors were collected from a woman aged 30 to 39 with Graves disease.

This clonotype was counted between two and nine times. The chain carries TRBV3-1 and TRBJ2-7; 7 nucleotides align to TRBD2. The CDR3 is 15 amino acids. The germline V gene has CDR1 LGHDT and CDR2 YNNKEL (reference sequence). The V gene end was trimmed by 0 bases and the J gene end by 2 bases; junction bases not matched to a gene: 4. The CDR3 sequence is CASSQDTSATYEQYF. DNA for the CDR3: TGTGCCAGCAGCCAAGATACTAGCGCCACCTACGAGCAGTACTTC.

This clonotype turned up a few times. The chain recombines TRBV6-2 or TRBV6-3 with TRBJ2-7; D gene uncertain. The CDR3 is made up of 13 amino acids. V was trimmed by 6 bases and J by 6 bases, leaving 15 bases between them. Germline V gene data show CDR1 as MNHEY and CDR2 as SVGEGT. CDR3 DNA: TGTGCCAGCAGACCCGCCCGTGTCGGCGAGCAGTACTTC. This translates into CASRPARVGEQYF.

This clonotype was counted ten times or more. The chain uses TRBV11-2 and TRBJ1-2; D is perhaps TRBD1 (5 bases). The CDR3 spans 13 residues. V was clipped by 0 bases and J by 12 bases, with 14 bases between them. Germline V CDR1 and CDR2: SGHAT, FQNNGV. CDR3 amino acids: CASSLDGVREDTF. CDR3 in DNA: TGTGCCAGCAGCTTAGATGGTGTCAGGGAGGACACCTTC.

The chain carries TRBV6-2 or TRBV6-3 and TRBJ2-3; TRBD2 matches at 8 bases. The CDR3 runs 16 residues. From germline, CDR1 is MNHEY and CDR2 SVGEGT. V shed 6 bases and J 1 base; nucleotides not matched to a gene: 9. This CDR3 is CASSPFRLACTDTQYF. The CDR3 bases are TGTGCCAGCAGCCCTTTCAGACTAGCGTGCACAGATACGCAGTATTTT.

V gene TRBV2 combines with J gene TRBJ1-3; the D is unclear. CDR3 length equals 14 residues. Trimming pared 6 bases from V and 1 base from J, leaving 10 bases between. Germline V gene sequence: CDR1 SNHLY, CDR2 FYNNEI. The CDR3 bases are TGTGCCAGCAGGGGTTTCACGTCTGGAAACACCATATATTTT. As protein: CASRGFTSGNTIYF.

This clonotype has a count of ten or more. The V gene is TRBV18, the J gene TRBJ2-7, with 7 bases identical to TRBD2. The junction had 7 bases not matched to a gene; V was cut back by 11 bases and J by 0 bases. The CDR3 is 13 amino acids. CDR1 and CDR2 from the germline V gene are KGHSH and LQKENI. CDR3 loop: CAGGSGLSYEQYF. The CDR3, as DNA: TGTGCCGGCGGGAGTGGTCTCTCCTACGAGCAGTACTTC.

The chain uses TRBV27 and TRBJ2-7; D is undetermined. This CDR3 has 14 residues. The germline V gene has CDR1 MNHEY and CDR2 SMNVEV (reference sequence). Trimming stripped 5 bases from V and 3 bases from J, with 14 bases between. CDR3: CASSPQMGGYEQYF. DNA of the CDR3: TGTGCCAGCAGTCCCCAAATGGGCGGCTACGAGCAGTACTTC.

There are many counts of this clonotype. The chain combines TRBV27 with TRBJ1-3, with D maybe TRBD1 (6 bases). Germline CDR1 reads MNHEY; CDR2 reads SMNVEV (reference sequence). This CDR3 region has 16 residues. Trimming stripped 6 bases from V and 0 bases from J, with 15 bases between. The CDR3 region has the DNA TGTGCCAGCAGCCGTACGGGGGCGAGCTCTGGAAACACCATATATTTT. Translated: CASSRTGASSGNTIYF.

This clonotype was found a few times. V usage is TRBV3-1 and J usage is TRBJ1-1; D unclear. V dropped 0 bases and J dropped 7 bases, with 9 bases sitting between them. The CDR3 runs 13 residues. Germline V gene lookup returns CDR1 LGHDT and CDR2 YNNKEL (reference sequence). CDR3 amino acids: CASSQDLGFEAFF. CDR3 coding DNA: TGTGCCAGCAGCCAAGATCTCGGGTTTGAAGCTTTCTTT.

This clonotype appeared many times. An end of the junction does not agree with germline; a read error may underlie this. This chain connects TRBV4-1 to TRBJ1-5; D is uncertain. From germline, CDR1 is MGHRA and CDR2 YSYEKL. The CDR3 covers 15 residues. CDR3 bases: TGTGCCAGCAGCGTCCGGGAGGAGGGTAATCAGCCCCAGCATTTT. Translation: CASSVREEGNQPQHF.

In its sample, this clonotype was seen many times. This chain uses TRBV28 with TRBJ1-1, with D possibly being TRBD1 (6 bases). The V and J ends lost 5 bases and 1 base respectively, with 17 bases between them. The CDR3 is 16 amino acids. Germline V gene sequence: CDR1 MDHEN, CDR2 SYDVKM. The CDR3 spells CASSGLGGRTNTEAFF. DNA of the CDR3: TGTGCCAGCAGTGGCCTGGGGGGGCGTACGAACACTGAAGCTTTCTTT.

This clonotype turned up a few times. A read error is possible here, since a much larger clone lies one base away. The chain links TRBV7-9 to TRBJ2-1, with 11 nucleotides matching TRBD2. The V gene end was trimmed by 5 bases and the J gene end by 5 bases; junction bases not matched to a gene: 5. CDR3 length: 15 residues. CDR1 SEHNR and CDR2 FQNEAQ come from the germline V gene (reference sequence). The CDR3 sequence is CASSPGTSGDNEQFF. CDR3 coding DNA: TGTGCCAGCAGCCCCGGGACTAGCGGTGACAATGAGCAGTTCTTC.

This clonotype was observed a few times. This chain links TRBV6-5 with TRBJ2-4, with TRBD1 identical over 7 bases. Germline V gene data show CDR1 as MNHEY and CDR2 as SVGAGI. The CDR3 is 17 residues long. The V segment lost 4 bases and the J segment 1 base; nucleotides outside the gene matches: 10. The CDR3 nucleotides are TGTGCCAGCAGTTCCCCTGAAGGGGGCGCGGCCAAAAACATTCAGTACTTC. Protein sequence: CASSSPEGGAAKNIQYF.

This chain connects TRBV20-1 to TRBJ2-1; the D gene is possibly TRBD2 (5 bases). CDR1 is DFQATT, CDR2 SNEGSKA, per germline (reference sequence). The germline V and J ends were trimmed by 6 bases and 1 base, with 19 bases remaining between them. This CDR3 contains 16 residues. DNA of the CDR3: TGCAGTGCCCCCACGGACTCCTACCCTTCCTACAATGAGCAGTTCTTC. Translating gives CSAPTDSYPSYNEQFF.

This clonotype appeared many times. The J gene is TRBJ2-1, the V gene TRBV12-3 or TRBV12-4, with 7 bases aligning to TRBD2. With 3 bases clipped from V and 1 base from J, the junction kept 9 bases outside the gene matches. The CDR3 is 17 amino acids. The CDR3 protein is CASSFSSGGRSYNEQFF. The CDR3 coding sequence is TGTGCCAGCAGTTTCTCTAGCGGAGGTCGATCCTACAATGAGCAGTTCTTC.

The table lists this clonotype with a few counts. This chain connects TRBV2 to TRBJ1-6; possible D gene TRBD1, 5 bases. Trimming removed 9 bases at V and 7 bases at J, with 19 bases between. CDR1 and CDR2 from the germline V gene are SNHLY and FYNNEI. This CDR3 is built from 15 residues. The CDR3 DNA reads TGTGCCAGACGCGCTGGGACCACCGGGAATTCACCCCTCCACTTT. It codes for CARRAGTTGNSPLHF.

The chain is built from TRBV30 and TRBJ2-3; tentative D call: TRBD2 (6 bases). This CDR3 spans 14 amino acids. Germline lookup yields CDR1 GTSNPN and CDR2 SVGIG (reference sequence). V shed 3 bases and J shed 3 bases, with 13 bases lying between them. In DNA, the CDR3 is TGTGCCTGGAGGTCCCCGGGACTGACAGATACGCAGTATTTT. Its protein is CAWRSPGLTDTQYF.

This clonotype was observed at least ten times. The V and J genes are TRBV6-2 or TRBV6-3 and TRBJ2-1; the D gene could be TRBD1 or TRBD2 (5 bases each). The CDR3 loop spans 16 amino acids. Trimming removed 7 bases at V and 4 bases at J, with 20 bases between. Germline V CDR1 and CDR2: MNHEY, SVGEGT. The CDR3 DNA sequence: TGTGCCAGCACCCCACGGGGCCCGGACCGATACAATGAGCAGTTCTTC. It yields the protein CASTPRGPDRYNEQFF.

This clonotype was counted ten times or more. V and J are TRBV7-9 and TRBJ2-1, with TRBD2 identical over 12 bases. The CDR3 runs to 15 residues. The ends lost 1 base at V and 10 bases at J; junction bases unmatched: 5. Germline CDR1 reads SEHNR; CDR2 reads FQNEAQ (reference sequence). CDR3 protein: CASSLELAGGGEQFF. DNA of the CDR3: TGTGCCAGCAGCTTAGAACTAGCGGGAGGTGGGGAGCAGTTCTTC.

This chain links TRBV12-3 or TRBV12-4 with TRBJ2-3; the D is unclear. V was shortened by 4 bases and J by 2 bases, with 13 bases between the two germline ends. The length of the CDR3 is 15 residues. This CDR3 reads CASSSGVGYTDTQYF. The CDR3, as DNA: TGTGCCAGCAGTTCTGGGGTTGGGTACACAGATACGCAGTATTTT.

This clonotype came up many times. This sequence joins TRBV2 and TRBJ2-1, with 7 bases matching TRBD2. Looked up from germline, CDR1 is SNHLY and CDR2 is FYNNEI. The CDR3 is made up of 16 amino acids. V gave up 10 bases and J gave up 0 bases; unmatched junction bases: 12. The CDR3 loop is CANEEDGGSSYNEQFF. The CDR3 DNA follows: TGTGCCAACGAGGAAGACGGGGGGAGCTCCTACAATGAGCAGTTCTTC.

V and J are TRBV19 and TRBJ2-7; 9 bases line up with TRBD1. Per the germline V gene, CDR1 is LNHDA and CDR2 is SQIVND (reference sequence). V lost 5 bases, J lost 5 bases, and 13 bases stayed unmatched. CDR3 length equals 16 residues. The CDR3 bases are TGTGCCAGTAGTGGACTCAGACAGGGGGGCGGCAACGAGCAGTACTTC. Its translation is CASSGLRQGGGNEQYF.

DNA of the CDR3: TGTGCCAGTAGTACCCAGACAGGGAAGGCCGGGGAGCTGTTTTTT. As protein: CASSTQTGKAGELFF. The V gene is TRBV19, the J gene TRBJ2-2, with TRBD1 matching 7 bases. V shed 4 bases and J 6 bases; nucleotides not matched to a gene: 8. Germline V gene sequence: CDR1 LNHDA, CDR2 SQIVND (reference sequence). The CDR3 loop spans 15 amino acids.

The chain carries TRBV6-1 and TRBJ1-1; 8 bases agree with TRBD1. Germline V gives CDR1 MNHNS, CDR2 SASEGT. The CDR3 covers 15 residues. With V trimmed by 5 bases and J by 5 bases, 10 bases remained unmatched. In DNA, the CDR3 is TGTGCCAGCAGTCCGCGGACAGGGTGGACGACTGAAGCTTTCTTT. Translating gives CASSPRTGWTTEAFF.

This clonotype was seen at least ten times. The chain has TRBV4-1 and TRBJ1-1; D unclear. Per the germline V gene, CDR1 is MGHRA and CDR2 is YSYEKL. The CDR3 has 14 residues. V was clipped by 3 bases and J by 4 bases, with 12 bases between them. The CDR3 DNA sequence: TGCGCCAGCAGCCATGTGGCGGCGGGCACTGAAGCTTTCTTT. This gives the protein CASSHVAAGTEAFF.